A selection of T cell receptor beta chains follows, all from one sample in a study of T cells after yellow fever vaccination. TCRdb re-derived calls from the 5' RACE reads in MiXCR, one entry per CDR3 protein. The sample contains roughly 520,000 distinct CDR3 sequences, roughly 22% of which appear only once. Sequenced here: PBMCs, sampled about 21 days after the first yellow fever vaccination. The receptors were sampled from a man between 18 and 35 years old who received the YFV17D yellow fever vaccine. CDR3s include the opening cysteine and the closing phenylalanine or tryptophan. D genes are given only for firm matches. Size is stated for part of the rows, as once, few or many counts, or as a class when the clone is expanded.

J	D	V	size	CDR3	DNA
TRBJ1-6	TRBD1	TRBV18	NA	CASSPLETGGSPLHF	TGTGCCAGCTCACCTTTGGAGACAGGGGGTTCACCCCTCCACTTT
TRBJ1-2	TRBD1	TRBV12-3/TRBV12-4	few	CASTNPGQNYGYTF	TGTGCCAGCACCAACCCGGGACAGAACTATGGCTACACCTTC
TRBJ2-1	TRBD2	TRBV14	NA	CASSRRLSGGSLAGNSLTF	TGTGCCAGCAGCCGGAGGTTAAGCGGAGGGTCACTAGCGGGTAATAGTTTGACCTTC
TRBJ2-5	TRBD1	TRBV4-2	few	CASSQGGTGALRTQYF	TGTGCCAGCAGCCAAGGAGGGACAGGGGCCCTTAGGACCCAGTACTTC
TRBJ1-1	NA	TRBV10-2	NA	CASSDFNEAFF	TGCGCCAGCAGTGACTTTAACGAAGCTTTCTTT
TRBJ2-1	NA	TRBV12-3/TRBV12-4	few	CASSLGGPRYNEQFF	TGTGCCAGCAGTTTAGGGGGGCCGCGGTACAATGAGCAGTTCTTC
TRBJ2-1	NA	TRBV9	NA	CASSQNNEQFF	TGTGCCAGCAGTCAGAACAATGAGCAGTTCTTC
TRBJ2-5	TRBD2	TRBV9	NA	CASASGGRETQYF	TGTGCCAGCGCTTCGGGGGGGCGAGAGACCCAGTACTTC
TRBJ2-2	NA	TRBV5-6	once	CAMGLGRPGELFF	TGTGCCATGGGCCTCGGGCGCCCCGGGGAGCTGTTTTTT
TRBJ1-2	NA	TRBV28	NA	CASSPWQGYYGYTF	TGTGCCAGCAGCCCTTGGCAGGGATACTATGGCTACACCTTC
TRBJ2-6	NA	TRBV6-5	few	CASSSGTGANVLTF	TGTGCCAGCAGTTCGGGCACTGGGGCCAACGTCCTGACTTTC
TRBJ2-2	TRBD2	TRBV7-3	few	CASSSSAGGTGELFF	TGTGCCAGCAGCTCCTCAGCGGGGGGCACCGGGGAGCTGTTTTTT
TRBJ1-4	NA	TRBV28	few	CASTTPLYREKLFF	TGTGCCAGCACCACCCCCCTTTACCGGGAAAAACTGTTTTTT
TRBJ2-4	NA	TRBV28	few	CASSWRDIQYF	TGTGCCAGCAGTTGGAGGGACATTCAGTACTTC
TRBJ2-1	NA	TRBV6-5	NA	CASSYGDKEEFF	TGTGCCAGCAGTTACGGGGACAAGGAGGAGTTCTTC
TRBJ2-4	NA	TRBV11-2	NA	CASSLGVRGSSVVAKNIQYF	TGTGCCAGCAGCTTAGGTGTACGGGGGTCGTCGGTTGTAGCCAAAAACATTCAGTACTTC
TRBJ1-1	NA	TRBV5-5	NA	CASSGQDTEAFF	TGTGCCAGCAGCGGACAAGACACTGAAGCTTTCTTT
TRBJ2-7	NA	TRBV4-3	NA	CASSQSIVGREQYF	TGCGCCAGCAGCCAATCAATCGTCGGACGCGAGCAGTACTTC
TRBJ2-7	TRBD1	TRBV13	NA	CASSQNRDSYEQYF	TGTGCCAGCAGCCAAAACCGGGACAGCTACGAGCAGTACTTC
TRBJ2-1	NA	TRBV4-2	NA	CASSQGGGNNEQFF	TGTGCCAGCAGCCAAGGCGGAGGAAACAATGAGCAGTTCTTC
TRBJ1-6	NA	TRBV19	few	CASTPRGVVSPLHF	TGTGCCAGTACCCCTAGGGGCGTTGTTTCACCCCTCCACTTT
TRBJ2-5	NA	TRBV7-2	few	CASSLGGVTGRPTQYF	TGTGCCAGCAGCTTAGGTGGGGTCACGGGGCGGCCGACCCAGTACTTC
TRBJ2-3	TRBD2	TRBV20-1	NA	CSARASGGQDTQYF	TGCAGTGCTAGGGCTAGCGGGGGGCAAGATACGCAGTATTTT
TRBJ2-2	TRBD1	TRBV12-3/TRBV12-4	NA	CASNGQGASTGELFF	TGTGCCAGCAACGGGCAGGGGGCGTCCACCGGGGAGCTGTTTTTT
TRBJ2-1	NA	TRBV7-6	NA	CASSLRPGVATDEQFF	TGTGCCAGCAGCTTAAGGCCGGGGGTAGCTACAGACGAGCAGTTCTTC
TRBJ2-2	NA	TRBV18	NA	CASSPRVGELFF	TGTGCCAGCTCACCCAGGGTCGGGGAGCTGTTTTTT
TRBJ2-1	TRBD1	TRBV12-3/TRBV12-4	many	CASTLGQGAPEQFF	TGTGCCAGCACCTTAGGACAGGGGGCGCCTGAGCAGTTCTTC
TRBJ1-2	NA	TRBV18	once	CASSPPNREVYGYTF	TGTGCCAGCTCACCACCTAACAGGGAGGTATATGGCTACACCTTC
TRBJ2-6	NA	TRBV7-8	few	CASSLSSGSGANVLTF	TGTGCCAGCAGCTTATCATCAGGGTCTGGGGCCAACGTCCTGACTTTC
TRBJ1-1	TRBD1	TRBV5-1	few	CASSSDRGQGRNTEAFF	TGCGCCAGCAGCAGCGACAGGGGCCAAGGAAGGAACACTGAAGCTTTCTTT
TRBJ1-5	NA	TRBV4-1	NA	CASSQDVQGNQPQHF	TGCGCCAGCAGCCAAGATGTTCAGGGGAATCAGCCCCAGCATTTT
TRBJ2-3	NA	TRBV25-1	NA	CASSDRGFEGTDTQYF	TGTGCCAGCAGTGATAGGGGGTTCGAGGGGACAGATACGCAGTATTTT
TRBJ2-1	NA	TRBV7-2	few	CASSPLRSAGGHNEQFF	TGTGCCAGCAGCCCTTTACGGTCGGCGGGCGGCCACAATGAGCAGTTCTTC
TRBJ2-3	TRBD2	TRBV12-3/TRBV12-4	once	CATRLAGGPVPDTQYF	TGTGCCACAAGACTAGCGGGGGGGCCAGTACCAGATACGCAGTATTTT